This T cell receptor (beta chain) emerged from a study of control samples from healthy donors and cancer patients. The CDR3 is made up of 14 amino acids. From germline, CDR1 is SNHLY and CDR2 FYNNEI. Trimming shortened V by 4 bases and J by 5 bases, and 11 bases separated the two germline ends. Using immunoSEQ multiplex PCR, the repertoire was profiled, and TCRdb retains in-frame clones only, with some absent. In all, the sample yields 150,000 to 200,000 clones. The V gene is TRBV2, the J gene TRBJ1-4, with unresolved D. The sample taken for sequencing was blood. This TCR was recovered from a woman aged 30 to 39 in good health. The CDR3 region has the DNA TGTGCCAGCAGTGGACGGCAGGAGAATGAAAAACTGTTTTTT. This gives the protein CASSGRQENEKLFF.